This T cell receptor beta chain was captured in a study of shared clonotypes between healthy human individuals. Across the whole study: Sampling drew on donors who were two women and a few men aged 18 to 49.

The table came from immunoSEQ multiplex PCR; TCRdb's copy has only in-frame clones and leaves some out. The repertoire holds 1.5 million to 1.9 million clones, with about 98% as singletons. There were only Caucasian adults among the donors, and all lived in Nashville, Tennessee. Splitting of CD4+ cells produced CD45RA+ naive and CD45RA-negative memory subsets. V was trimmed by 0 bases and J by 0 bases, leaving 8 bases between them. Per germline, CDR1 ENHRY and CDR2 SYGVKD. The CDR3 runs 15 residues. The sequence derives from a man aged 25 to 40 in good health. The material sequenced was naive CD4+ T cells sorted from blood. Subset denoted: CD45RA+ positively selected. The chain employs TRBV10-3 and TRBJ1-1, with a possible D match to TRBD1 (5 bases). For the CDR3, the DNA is TGTGCCATCAGTGAGTCAGGGGTTATGAACACTGAAGCTTTCTTT. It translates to CAISESGVMNTEAFF.